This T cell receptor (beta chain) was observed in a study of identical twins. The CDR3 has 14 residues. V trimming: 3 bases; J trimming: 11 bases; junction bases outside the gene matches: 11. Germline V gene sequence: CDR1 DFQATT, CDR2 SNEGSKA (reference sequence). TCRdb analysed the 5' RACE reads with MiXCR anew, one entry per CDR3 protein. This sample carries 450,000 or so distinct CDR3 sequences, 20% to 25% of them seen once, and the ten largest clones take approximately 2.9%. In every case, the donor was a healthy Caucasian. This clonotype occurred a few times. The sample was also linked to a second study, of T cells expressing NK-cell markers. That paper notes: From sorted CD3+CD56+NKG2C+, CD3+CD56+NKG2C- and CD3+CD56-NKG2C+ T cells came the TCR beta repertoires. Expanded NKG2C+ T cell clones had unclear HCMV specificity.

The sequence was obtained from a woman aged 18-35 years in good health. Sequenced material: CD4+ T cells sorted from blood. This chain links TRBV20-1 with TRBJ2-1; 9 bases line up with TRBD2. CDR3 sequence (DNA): TGCAGTGCTAGTTTGGGTAGCGGGGGTTCCCAGCAGTTCTTC. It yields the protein CSASLGSGGSQQFF.